This entry describes one T cell receptor (beta chain). Germline-derived CDR1 and CDR2 are MGHRA and YSYEKL. The CDR3 has 15 amino acids. Trimming shortened V by 4 bases and J by 1 base, and 12 bases separated the two germline ends. The data were obtained in a study of blood T cell repertoires in COVID-19. This table comes from immunoSEQ multiplex PCR, and its TCRdb copy is limited to in-frame clones, with some not included. Here the sample spans approximately 270,000 clones, approximately 91% being singletons. This TCR was recovered from a man in his forties or fifties with acute or convalescent COVID-19. Sequenced sample: peripheral blood. The chain links TRBV4-1 to TRBJ2-3, with a tentative D call TRBD1 (5 bases). CDR3 amino acids: CASSPSRAGTDTQYF. DNA for the CDR3: TGCGCCAGCAGCCCGTCCAGGGCTGGCACAGATACGCAGTATTTT.